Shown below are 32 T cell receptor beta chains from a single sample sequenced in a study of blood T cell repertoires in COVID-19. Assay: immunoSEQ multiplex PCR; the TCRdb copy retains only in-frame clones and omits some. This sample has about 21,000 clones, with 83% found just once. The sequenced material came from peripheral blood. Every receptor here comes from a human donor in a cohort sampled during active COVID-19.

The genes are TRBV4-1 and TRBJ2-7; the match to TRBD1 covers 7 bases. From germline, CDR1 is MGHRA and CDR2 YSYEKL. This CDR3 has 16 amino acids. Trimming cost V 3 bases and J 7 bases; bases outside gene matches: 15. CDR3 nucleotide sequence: TGCGCCAGCAGCCACCGAACCGGACAGGCTGGTGGGGAGCAGTACTTC. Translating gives CASSHRTGQAGGEQYF.

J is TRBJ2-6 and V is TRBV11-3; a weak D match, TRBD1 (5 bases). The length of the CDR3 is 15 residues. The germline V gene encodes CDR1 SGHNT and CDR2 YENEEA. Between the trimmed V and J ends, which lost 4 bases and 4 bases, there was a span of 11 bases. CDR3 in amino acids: CASSSRGSGANVLTF. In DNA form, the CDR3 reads TGTGCCAGCAGCTCTAGGGGTTCCGGGGCCAACGTCCTGACTTTC.

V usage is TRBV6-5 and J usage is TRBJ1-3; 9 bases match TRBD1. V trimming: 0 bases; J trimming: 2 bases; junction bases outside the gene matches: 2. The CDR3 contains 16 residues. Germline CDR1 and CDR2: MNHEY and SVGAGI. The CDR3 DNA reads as TGTGCCAGCAGTTACTCGAGACAGGGGGCTGGAAACACCATATATTTT. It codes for CASSYSRQGAGNTIYF.

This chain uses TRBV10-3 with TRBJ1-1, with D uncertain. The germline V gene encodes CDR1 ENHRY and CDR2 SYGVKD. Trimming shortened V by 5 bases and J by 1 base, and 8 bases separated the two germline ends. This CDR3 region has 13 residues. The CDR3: CAISPYSNTEAFF. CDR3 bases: TGTGCCATCAGTCCTTATTCGAACACTGAAGCTTTCTTT.

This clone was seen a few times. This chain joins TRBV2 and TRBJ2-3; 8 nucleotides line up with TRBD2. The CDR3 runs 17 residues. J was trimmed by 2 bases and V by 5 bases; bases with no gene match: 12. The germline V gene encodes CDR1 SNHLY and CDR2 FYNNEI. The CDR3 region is CASSLPGLGISTDTQYF. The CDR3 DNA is TGTGCCAGCAGTCTTCCGGGACTAGGTATCTCCACAGATACGCAGTATTTT. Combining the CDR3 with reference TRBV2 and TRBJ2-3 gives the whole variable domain EPEVTQTPSHQVTQMGQEVILRCVPISNHLYFYWYRQILGQKVEFLVSFYNNEISEKSEIFDDQFSVERPDGSNFTLKIRSTKLEDSAMYFCASSLPGLGISTDTQYFGPGTRLTVL.

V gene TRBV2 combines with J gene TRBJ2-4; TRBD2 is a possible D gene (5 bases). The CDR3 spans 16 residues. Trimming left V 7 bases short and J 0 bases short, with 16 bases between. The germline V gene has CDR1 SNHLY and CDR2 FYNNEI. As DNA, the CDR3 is TGTGCCAGCACCCAAGGGAGAGTCGTAGCCAAAAACATTCAGTACTTC. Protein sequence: CASTQGRVVAKNIQYF.

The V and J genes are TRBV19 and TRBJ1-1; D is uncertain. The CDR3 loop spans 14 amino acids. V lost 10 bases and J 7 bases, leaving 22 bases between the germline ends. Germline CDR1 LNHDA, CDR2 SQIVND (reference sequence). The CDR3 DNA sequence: TGTGCCACTCAACTCGGCCCGGACTCGGGTGAAGCTTTCTTT. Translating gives CATQLGPDSGEAFF.

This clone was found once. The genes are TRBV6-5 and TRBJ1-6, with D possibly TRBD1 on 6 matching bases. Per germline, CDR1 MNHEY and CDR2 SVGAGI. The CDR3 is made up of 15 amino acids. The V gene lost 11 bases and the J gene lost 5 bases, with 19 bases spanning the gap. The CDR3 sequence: CAARTVGRDNSPLHF. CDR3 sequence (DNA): TGTGCCGCCCGGACAGTCGGTAGGGATAATTCACCCCTCCACTTT.

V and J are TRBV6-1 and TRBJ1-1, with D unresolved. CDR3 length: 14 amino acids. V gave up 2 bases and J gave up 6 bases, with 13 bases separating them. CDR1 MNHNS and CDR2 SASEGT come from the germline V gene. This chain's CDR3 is CASSELVGVPEAFF. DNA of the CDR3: TGTGCCAGCAGTGAATTGGTCGGGGTCCCTGAAGCTTTCTTT.

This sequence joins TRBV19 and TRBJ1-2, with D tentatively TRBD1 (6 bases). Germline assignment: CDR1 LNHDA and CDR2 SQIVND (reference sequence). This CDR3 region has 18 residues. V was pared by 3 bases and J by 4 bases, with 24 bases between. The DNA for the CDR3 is TGTGCCAGTAGTATCGGGGGGCAGGGCCGAGGATTGGTCTATGGCTACACCTTC. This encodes CASSIGGQGRGLVYGYTF.

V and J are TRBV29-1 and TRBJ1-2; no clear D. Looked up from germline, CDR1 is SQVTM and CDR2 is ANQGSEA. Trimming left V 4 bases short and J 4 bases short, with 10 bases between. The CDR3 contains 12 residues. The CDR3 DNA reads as TGCAGCGTTGTAGCCGGAATCTATGGCTACACCTTC. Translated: CSVVAGIYGYTF.

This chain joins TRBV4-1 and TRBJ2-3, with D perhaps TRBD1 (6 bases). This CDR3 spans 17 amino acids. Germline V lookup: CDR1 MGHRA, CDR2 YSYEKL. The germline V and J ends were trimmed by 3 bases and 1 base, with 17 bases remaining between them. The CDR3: CASSQRTGTIRTDTQYF. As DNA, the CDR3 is TGCGCCAGCAGCCAGCGCACAGGGACGATTCGCACAGATACGCAGTATTTT.

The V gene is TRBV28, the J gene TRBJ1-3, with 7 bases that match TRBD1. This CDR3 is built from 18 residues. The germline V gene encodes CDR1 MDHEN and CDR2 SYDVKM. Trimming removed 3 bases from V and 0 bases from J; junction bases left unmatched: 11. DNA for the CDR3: TGTGCCAGCAGTTTGGGGATACTGACAGGGCTCTCTGGAAACACCATATATTTT. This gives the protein CASSLGILTGLSGNTIYF. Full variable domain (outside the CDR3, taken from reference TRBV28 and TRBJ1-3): DVKVTQSSRYLVKRTGEKVFLECVQDMDHENMFWYRQDPGLGLRLIYFSYDVKMKEKGDIPEGYSVSREKKERFSLILESASTNQTSMYLCASSLGILTGLSGNTIYFGEGSWLTVV.

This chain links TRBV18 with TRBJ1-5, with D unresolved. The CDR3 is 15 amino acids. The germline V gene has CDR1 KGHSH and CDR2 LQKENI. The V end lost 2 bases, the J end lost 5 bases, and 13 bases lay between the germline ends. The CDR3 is CASSPSTGRDQPQHF. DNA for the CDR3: TGTGCCAGCTCACCATCTACGGGAAGGGATCAGCCCCAGCATTTT.

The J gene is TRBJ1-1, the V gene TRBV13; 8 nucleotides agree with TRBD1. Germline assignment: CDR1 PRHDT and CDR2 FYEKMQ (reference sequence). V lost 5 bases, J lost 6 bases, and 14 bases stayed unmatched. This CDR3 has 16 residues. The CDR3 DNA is TGTGCCAGCAGCCGACCGGCCGGACAGGGCAAACCTGAAGCTTTCTTT. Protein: CASSRPAGQGKPEAFF.

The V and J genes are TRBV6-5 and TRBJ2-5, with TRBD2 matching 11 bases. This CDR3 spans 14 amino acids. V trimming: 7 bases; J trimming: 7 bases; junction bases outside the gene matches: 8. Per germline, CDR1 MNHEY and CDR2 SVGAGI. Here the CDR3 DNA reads TGTGCCAGCAAAGCTAGCGGGGGGCAGTTGACCCAGTACTTC. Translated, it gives CASKASGGQLTQYF.

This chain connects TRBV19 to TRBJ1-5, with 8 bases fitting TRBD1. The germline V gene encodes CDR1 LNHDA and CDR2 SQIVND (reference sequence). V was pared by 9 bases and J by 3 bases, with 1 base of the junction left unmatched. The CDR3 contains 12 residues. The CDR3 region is CARDRVNQPQHF. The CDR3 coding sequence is TGTGCCAGGGACAGGGTCAATCAGCCCCAGCATTTT. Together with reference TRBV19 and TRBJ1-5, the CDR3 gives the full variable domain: DGGITQSPKYLFRKEGQNVTLSCEQNLNHDAMYWYRQDPGQGLRLIYYSQIVNDFQKGDIAEGYSVSREKKESFPLTVTSAQKNPTAFYLCARDRVNQPQHFGDGTRLSIL.

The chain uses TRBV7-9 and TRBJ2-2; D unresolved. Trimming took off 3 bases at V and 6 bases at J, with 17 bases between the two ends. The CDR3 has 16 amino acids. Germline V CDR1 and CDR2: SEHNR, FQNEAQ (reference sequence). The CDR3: CASSFFPRGLAGELFF. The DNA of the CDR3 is TGTGCCAGCAGCTTCTTCCCCCGAGGATTGGCCGGGGAGCTGTTTTTT.

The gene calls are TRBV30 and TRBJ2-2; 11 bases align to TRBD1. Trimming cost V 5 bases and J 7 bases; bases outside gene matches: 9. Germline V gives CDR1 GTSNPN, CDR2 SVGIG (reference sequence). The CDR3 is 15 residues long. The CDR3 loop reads CAWRRDRGRFGELFF. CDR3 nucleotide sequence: TGTGCCTGGCGGCGGGACAGGGGGAGATTCGGGGAGCTGTTTTTT.

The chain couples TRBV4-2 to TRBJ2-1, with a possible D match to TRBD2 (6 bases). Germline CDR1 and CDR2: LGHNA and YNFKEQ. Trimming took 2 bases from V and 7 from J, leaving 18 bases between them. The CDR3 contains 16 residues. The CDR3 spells CASSQIISGSVNEQFF. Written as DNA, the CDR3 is TGTGCCAGCAGCCAAATAATAAGCGGGTCAGTAAATGAGCAGTTCTTC.

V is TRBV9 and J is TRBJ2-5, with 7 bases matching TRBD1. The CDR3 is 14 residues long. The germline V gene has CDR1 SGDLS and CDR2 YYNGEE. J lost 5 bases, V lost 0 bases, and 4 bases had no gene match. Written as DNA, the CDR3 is TGTGCCAGCAGCGTAGGACAGGGTGCGGAGACCCAGTACTTC. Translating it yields CASSVGQGAETQYF.

The CDR3 spells CASSFFPLTSGGAFDTGELFF. The CDR3 DNA reads TGTGCCAGCAGCTTTTTCCCTCTTACTAGCGGGGGGGCTTTTGACACCGGGGAGCTGTTTTTT. The chain carries TRBV7-6 and TRBJ2-2; the match to TRBD2 covers 13 bases. V trimming: 3 bases; J trimming: 3 bases; junction bases outside the gene matches: 16. The CDR3 consists of 21 residues. The germline CDR1 and CDR2 sequences are SGHVS and FNYEAQ.

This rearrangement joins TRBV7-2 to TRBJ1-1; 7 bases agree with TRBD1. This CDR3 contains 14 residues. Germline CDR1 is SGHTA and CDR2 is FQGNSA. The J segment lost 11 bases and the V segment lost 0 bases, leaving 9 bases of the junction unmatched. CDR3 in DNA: TGTGCCAGCAGCTTAGCACCGGAGGGGGCCGGGGCTTTCTTT. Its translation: CASSLAPEGAGAFF.

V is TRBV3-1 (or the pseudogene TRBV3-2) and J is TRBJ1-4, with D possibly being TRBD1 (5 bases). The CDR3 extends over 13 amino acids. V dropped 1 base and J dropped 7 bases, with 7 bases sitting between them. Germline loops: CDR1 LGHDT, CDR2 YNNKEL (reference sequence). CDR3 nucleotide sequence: TGTGCCAGCAGCCAAGGGACAAGTGAAAAACTGTTTTTT. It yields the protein CASSQGTSEKLFF.

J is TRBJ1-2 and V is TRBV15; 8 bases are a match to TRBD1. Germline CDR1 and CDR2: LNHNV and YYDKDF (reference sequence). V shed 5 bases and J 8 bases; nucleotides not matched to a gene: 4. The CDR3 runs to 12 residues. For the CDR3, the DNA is TGTGCCACCAGCGGACAGGGTGGGGGCTACACCTTC. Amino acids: CATSGQGGGYTF.

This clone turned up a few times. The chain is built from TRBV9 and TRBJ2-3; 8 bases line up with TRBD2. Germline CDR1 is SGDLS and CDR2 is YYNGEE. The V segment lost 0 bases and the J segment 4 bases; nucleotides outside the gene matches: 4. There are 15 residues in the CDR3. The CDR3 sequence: CASSVGAGGADTQYF. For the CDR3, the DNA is TGTGCCAGCAGCGTAGGGGCGGGGGGCGCAGATACGCAGTATTTT.

The CDR3 loop reads CASSYRDRGSYEQYF. CDR3 in DNA: TGTGCCAGCAGTTACCGGGACAGGGGCTCCTACGAGCAGTACTTC. V usage is TRBV6-5 and J usage is TRBJ2-7, with TRBD1 matching over 10 bases. The V gene's germline CDR1 is MNHEY and CDR2 SVGAGI. Unmatched junction bases numbered 1, after V lost 2 bases and J lost 0 bases. The CDR3 sequence is 15 residues long.

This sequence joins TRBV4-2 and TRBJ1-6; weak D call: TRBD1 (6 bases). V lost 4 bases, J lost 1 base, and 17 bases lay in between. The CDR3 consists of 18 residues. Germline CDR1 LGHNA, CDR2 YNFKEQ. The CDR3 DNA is TGTGCCAGCAGCCTATTTACAGGGAGGGGGTCCTATAATTCACCCCTCCACTTT. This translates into CASSLFTGRGSYNSPLHF.

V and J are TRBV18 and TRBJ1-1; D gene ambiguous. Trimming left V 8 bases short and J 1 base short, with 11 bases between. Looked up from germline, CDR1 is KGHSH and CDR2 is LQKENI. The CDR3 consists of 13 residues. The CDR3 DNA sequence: TGTGCCAGCCAGAGGGCAGAGAACACTGAAGCTTTCTTT. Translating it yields CASQRAENTEAFF.

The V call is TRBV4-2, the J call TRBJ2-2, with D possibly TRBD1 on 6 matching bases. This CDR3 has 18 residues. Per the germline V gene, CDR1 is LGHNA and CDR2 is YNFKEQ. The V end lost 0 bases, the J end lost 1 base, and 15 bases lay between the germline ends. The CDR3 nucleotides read TGTGCCAGCAGCCAAGATGGGTGGGGGCAGGAGAACACCGGGGAGCTGTTTTTT. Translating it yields CASSQDGWGQENTGELFF.

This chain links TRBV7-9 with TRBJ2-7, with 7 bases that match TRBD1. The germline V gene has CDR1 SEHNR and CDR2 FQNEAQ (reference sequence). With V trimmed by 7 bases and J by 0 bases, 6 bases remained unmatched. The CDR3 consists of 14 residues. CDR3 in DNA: TGTGCCAGCACCCCCACAGGGGACTCCTACGAGCAGTACTTC. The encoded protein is CASTPTGDSYEQYF.

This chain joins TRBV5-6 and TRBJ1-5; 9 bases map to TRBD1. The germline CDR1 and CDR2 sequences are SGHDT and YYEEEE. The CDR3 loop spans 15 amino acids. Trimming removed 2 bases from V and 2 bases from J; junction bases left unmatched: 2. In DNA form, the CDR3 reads TGTGCCAGCAGCTTCCGGGACAGGGGCAATCAGCCCCAGCATTTT. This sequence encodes CASSFRDRGNQPQHF.